The entry below gives a single TCR beta chain sequence along with its context. Trimming at V came to 6 bases and at J to 0 bases, leaving 4 bases not matched to a gene. The germline V gene encodes CDR1 SGHVS and CDR2 FQNEAQ. This CDR3 comprises 14 residues. This sample stems from a study of blood T cell repertoires in COVID-19. Study at large: From T cells, B-cell-depleted T cells, or PBMCs came the material, which was cDNA or gDNA.

How the authors handled the data: Amplified reference gene primers provided the basis for estimating nucleated cell counts. Profiling relied on immunoSEQ multiplex PCR, and the TCRdb table lists in-frame clones only, not all of them. That table gives V, J and clone size, and the DNA gave D and trimming. The table shows some 120,000 clones, with around 89% occurring only once. The chain employs TRBV7-8 and TRBJ2-5; TRBD2 aligns across 7 bases. The specimen sequenced was peripheral blood. This clonotype originated in a human donor in a cohort sampled during active COVID-19. The CDR3: CASRVSGYQETQYF. As DNA, the CDR3 is TGTGCCAGCAGGGTTAGCGGGTACCAAGAGACCCAGTACTTC.